Below are 14 T cell receptor beta chains sequenced from a single sample in a study of TIL therapy for anti-PD-1-resistant metastatic lung cancer. Time point indicated: pre-treatment sample, taken before nivolumab and TIL therapy. Sequencing used immunoSEQ v3. Sequencing was performed with immunoSEQ multiplex PCR; in TCRdb, only in-frame clones are kept and a portion is missing. The data hold some 60,000 clones, with less than 75% observed a single time. Sequencing was performed on blood, taken at baseline. The receptor set was obtained from a person aged 25 to 80 with non-small cell lung cancer.

The gene calls are TRBV19 and TRBJ1-3; D gene uncertain. In germline, CDR1 is LNHDA, CDR2 SQIVND (reference sequence). This CDR3 has 14 amino acids. Trimming took off 6 bases at V and 3 bases at J, with 12 bases between the two ends. Here the CDR3 DNA reads TGTGCCAGTAGGTTGGTCGGATTTGGAAACACCATATATTTT. Protein: CASRLVGFGNTIYF. Drawing the rest from reference TRBV19 and TRBJ1-3, the complete variable domain is DGGITQSPKYLFRKEGQNVTLSCEQNLNHDAMYWYRQDPGQGLRLIYYSQIVNDFQKGDIAEGYSVSREKKESFPLTVTSAQKNPTAFYLCASRLVGFGNTIYFGEGSWLTVV.

V usage is TRBV4-3 and J usage is TRBJ2-1; 8 bases are a match to TRBD1. V shed 4 bases and J 6 bases; nucleotides not matched to a gene: 5. The CDR3 covers 14 residues. From germline, CDR1 is LGHNA and CDR2 YSLEER. CDR3 region: CASSRRTGLNEQFF. CDR3 in DNA: TGCGCCAGCAGCCGTAGGACAGGGCTCAATGAGCAGTTCTTC.

V is TRBV19 and J is TRBJ2-7, with TRBD1 as a possible D gene (6 bases). Germline values: CDR1 LNHDA, CDR2 SQIVND (reference sequence). V was pared by 2 bases and J by 0 bases, with 11 bases between. CDR3 length: 15 amino acids. CDR3 in amino acids: CASSISTGNSYEQYF. Written as DNA, the CDR3 is TGTGCCAGTAGTATATCTACAGGGAACTCCTACGAGCAGTACTTC.

The table lists this clone with a count of one. The V call is TRBV25-1, the J call TRBJ2-3; 7 bases are shared with TRBD2. The ends lost 1 base at V and 3 bases at J; junction bases unmatched: 4. The germline V gene encodes CDR1 MGHDK and CDR2 SYGVNS. The CDR3 contains 15 residues. The CDR3: CASSEWRRGTDTQYF. The CDR3 nucleotides are TGTGCCAGCAGTGAATGGCGGCGGGGGACAGATACGCAGTATTTT.

The J gene is TRBJ1-1, the V gene TRBV2, with TRBD1 matching over 7 bases. The germline CDR1 and CDR2 sequences are SNHLY and FYNNEI. V lost 0 bases and J lost 5; bases outside the gene matches: 9. The CDR3 sequence is 16 residues long. CDR3 DNA: TGTGCCAGCAGTGAAGCGCGACAGGGCGTGGGAACTGAAGCTTTCTTT. Translated, it gives CASSEARQGVGTEAFF.

This sequence joins TRBV12-5 and TRBJ2-7, with 9 bases aligning to TRBD1. V dropped 4 bases and J dropped 4; count of bases not matched to a gene: 5. The CDR3 contains 14 residues. CDR1 is LGHNT, CDR2 FRNRAP, per germline. Here the CDR3 DNA reads TGTGCTAGTGGTTCACAGGGGGCGTGGTACGAGCAGTACTTC. This translates into CASGSQGAWYEQYF.

This clone showed up just a few times. The chain is built from TRBV6-1 and TRBJ2-1; no definite D call. The CDR3 is made up of 13 amino acids. V shed 2 bases and J shed 7 bases, with 9 bases lying between them. The germline V gene encodes CDR1 MNHNS and CDR2 SASEGT. The CDR3 sequence: CASSEQVRNEQFF. CDR3 nucleotides: TGTGCCAGCAGTGAACAGGTGCGGAATGAGCAGTTCTTC.

V and J are TRBV9 and TRBJ1-2, with 8 positions matching TRBD1. The CDR3 has 14 residues. With 0 bases clipped from V and 7 bases from J, the junction kept 5 bases outside the gene matches. Per germline, CDR1 SGDLS and CDR2 YYNGEE. This chain's CDR3 is CASSVVSQGAGYTF. The CDR3 DNA reads as TGTGCCAGCAGCGTAGTGTCCCAGGGGGCTGGCTACACCTTC.

The chain employs TRBV7-9 and TRBJ1-2; D is undetermined. This CDR3 has 15 residues. V lost 4 bases to trimming and J lost 2 bases, with 14 bases between them. The V gene's germline CDR1 is SEHNR and CDR2 FQNEAQ (reference sequence). As DNA, the CDR3 is TGTGCCAGCAGCTCCCCCAGGTTAGGGAACTATGGCTACACCTTC. Its translation is CASSSPRLGNYGYTF.

This chain connects TRBV5-1 to TRBJ1-2; 10 nucleotides line up with TRBD1. The ends lost 3 bases at V and 6 bases at J; junction bases unmatched: 5. The CDR3 sequence is 14 residues long. The germline gives CDR1 SGHRS, CDR2 YFSETQ. CDR3 sequence (DNA): TGCGCCAGCAGCTCTTTCGGGACAGGGGATGGCTACACCTTC. Translated, it gives CASSSFGTGDGYTF.

About this clone: Other nucleotide sequences from this sample produce the same CDR3. CDR3 residues: CASSELPNTGELFF. The CDR3 nucleotides read TGCGCCAGCAGTGAGCTACCGAACACCGGGGAGCTGTTTTTT. The chain joins TRBV10-1 to TRBJ2-2; D call uncertain. In germline, CDR1 is WNHNN, CDR2 SYGVQD (reference sequence). CDR3 length: 14 amino acids. V lost 2 bases to trimming and J lost 0 bases, with 4 bases between them.

This sequence joins TRBV6-1 and TRBJ2-5; the D gene is possibly TRBD2 (5 bases). Germline CDR1 reads MNHNS; CDR2 reads SASEGT. The V end lost 7 bases, the J end lost 2 bases, and 11 bases lay between the germline ends. CDR3 size: 13 residues. The CDR3 loop is CASKLGRQETQYF. In DNA form, the CDR3 reads TGTGCCAGCAAACTAGGCAGGCAAGAGACCCAGTACTTC.

The chain links TRBV7-3 to TRBJ2-1; a weak D match, TRBD1 (6 bases). CDR1 is SGHTA and CDR2 is FQGTGA in the germline V gene. CDR3 length: 15 residues. V was shortened by 8 bases and J by 0 bases, with 14 bases between the two germline ends. DNA of the CDR3: TGTGCCAGCGGGTGGGGACAAAGCTCCTACAATGAGCAGTTCTTC. Translation gives CASGWGQSSYNEQFF.

The genes are TRBV11-3 and TRBJ2-1; 10 bases agree with TRBD2. This CDR3 contains 19 residues. CDR1 is SGHNT, CDR2 YENEEA, per germline. V shed 0 bases, J shed 7 bases, and the junction held 15 bases outside the gene matches. CDR3 nucleotide sequence: TGTGCCAGCAGCTTAGAATCCGCCCTAGCGGGGGTTCTGGGGAATGAGCAGTTCTTC. Amino acid sequence: CASSLESALAGVLGNEQFF.